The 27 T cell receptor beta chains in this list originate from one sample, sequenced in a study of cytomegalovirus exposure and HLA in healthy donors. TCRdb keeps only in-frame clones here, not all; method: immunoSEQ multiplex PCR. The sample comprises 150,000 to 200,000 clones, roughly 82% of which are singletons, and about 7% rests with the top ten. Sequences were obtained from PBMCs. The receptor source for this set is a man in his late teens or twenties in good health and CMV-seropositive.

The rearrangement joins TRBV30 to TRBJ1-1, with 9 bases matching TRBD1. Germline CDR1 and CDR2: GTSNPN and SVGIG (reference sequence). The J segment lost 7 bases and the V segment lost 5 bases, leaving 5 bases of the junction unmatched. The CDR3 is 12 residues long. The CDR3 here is CAWGQGMGEAFF. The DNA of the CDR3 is TGTGCCTGGGGACAGGGGATGGGTGAAGCTTTCTTT.

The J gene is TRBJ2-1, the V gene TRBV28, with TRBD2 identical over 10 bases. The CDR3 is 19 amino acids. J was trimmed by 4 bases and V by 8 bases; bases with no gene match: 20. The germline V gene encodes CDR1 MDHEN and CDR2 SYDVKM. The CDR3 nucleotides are TGTGCCAGCGGATCATCAAAGGCTAGCGGGAGAGGGGGATACAATGAGCAGTTCTTC. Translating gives CASGSSKASGRGGYNEQFF.

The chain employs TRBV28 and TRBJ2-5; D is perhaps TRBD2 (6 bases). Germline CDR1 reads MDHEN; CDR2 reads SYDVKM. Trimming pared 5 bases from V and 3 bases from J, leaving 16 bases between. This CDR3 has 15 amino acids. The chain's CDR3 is CASSRGLGGKETQYF. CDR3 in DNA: TGTGCCAGCAGTCGCGGACTCGGGGGTAAAGAGACCCAGTACTTC.

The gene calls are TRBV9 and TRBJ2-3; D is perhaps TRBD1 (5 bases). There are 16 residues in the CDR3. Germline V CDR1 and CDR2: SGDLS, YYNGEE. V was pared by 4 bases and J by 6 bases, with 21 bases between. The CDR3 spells CASSPHPVVAGDTQYF. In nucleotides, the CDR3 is TGTGCCAGCAGCCCCCACCCGGTGGTAGCAGGGGATACGCAGTATTTT.

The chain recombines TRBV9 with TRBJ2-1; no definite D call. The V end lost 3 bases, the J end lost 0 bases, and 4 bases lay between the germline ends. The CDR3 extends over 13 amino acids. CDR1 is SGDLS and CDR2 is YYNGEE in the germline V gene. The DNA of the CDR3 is TGTGCCAGCAGCGGCAGCTCCTACAATGAGCAGTTCTTC. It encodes CASSGSSYNEQFF.

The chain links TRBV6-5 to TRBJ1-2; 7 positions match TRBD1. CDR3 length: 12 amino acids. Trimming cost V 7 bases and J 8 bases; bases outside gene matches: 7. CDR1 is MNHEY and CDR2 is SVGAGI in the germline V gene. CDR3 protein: CASTTEGGGYTF. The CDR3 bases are TGTGCCAGCACTACCGAAGGGGGCGGCTACACCTTC.

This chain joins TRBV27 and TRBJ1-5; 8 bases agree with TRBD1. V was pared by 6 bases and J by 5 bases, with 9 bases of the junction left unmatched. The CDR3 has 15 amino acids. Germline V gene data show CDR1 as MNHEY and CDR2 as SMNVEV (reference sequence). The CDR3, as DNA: TGTGCCAGCAGGCCCGGGACAGGTCAAGATCAGCCCCAGCATTTT. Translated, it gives CASRPGTGQDQPQHF.

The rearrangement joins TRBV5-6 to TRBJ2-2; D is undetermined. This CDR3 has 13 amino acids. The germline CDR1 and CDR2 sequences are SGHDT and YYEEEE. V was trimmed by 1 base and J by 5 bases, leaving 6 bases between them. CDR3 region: CASSLSGTGELFF. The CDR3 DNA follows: TGTGCCAGCAGCTTGTCAGGAACCGGGGAGCTGTTTTTT.

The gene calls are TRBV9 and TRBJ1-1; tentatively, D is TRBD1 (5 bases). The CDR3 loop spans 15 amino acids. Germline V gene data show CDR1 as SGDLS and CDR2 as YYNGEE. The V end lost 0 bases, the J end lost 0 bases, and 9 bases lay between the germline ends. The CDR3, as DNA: TGTGCCAGCAGCGTAGATGGCAGGGTGAACACTGAAGCTTTCTTT. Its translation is CASSVDGRVNTEAFF.

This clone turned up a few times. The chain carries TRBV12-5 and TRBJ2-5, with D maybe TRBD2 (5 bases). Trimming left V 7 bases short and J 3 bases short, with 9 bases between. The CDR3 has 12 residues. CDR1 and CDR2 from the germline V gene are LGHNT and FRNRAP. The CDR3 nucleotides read TGTGCTAGTGCGGGAACCGAAGAGACCCAGTACTTC. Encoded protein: CASAGTEETQYF.

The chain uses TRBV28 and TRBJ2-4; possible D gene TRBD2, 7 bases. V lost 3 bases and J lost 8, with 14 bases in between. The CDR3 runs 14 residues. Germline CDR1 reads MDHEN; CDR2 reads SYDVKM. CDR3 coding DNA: TGTGCCAGCAGTTTGACCGGGGGGCGGGACATTCAGTACTTC. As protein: CASSLTGGRDIQYF.

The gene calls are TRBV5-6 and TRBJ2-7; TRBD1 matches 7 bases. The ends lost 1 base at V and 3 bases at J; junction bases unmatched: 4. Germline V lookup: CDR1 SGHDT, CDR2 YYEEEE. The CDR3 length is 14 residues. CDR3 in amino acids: CASSLPGQFYEQYF. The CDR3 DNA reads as TGTGCCAGCAGCTTGCCGGGACAGTTCTACGAGCAGTACTTC.

CDR3 residues: CASSLGLAPDTQYF. The CDR3 bases are TGTGCCAGCAGCTTAGGACTAGCTCCAGATACGCAGTATTTT. The V call is TRBV7-9, the J call TRBJ2-3; 7 bases match TRBD2. Losses at the gene ends were 1 base for V and 4 bases for J; bases not matched to a gene: 2. The CDR3 is made up of 14 amino acids. Germline lookup yields CDR1 SEHNR and CDR2 FQNEAQ (reference sequence). Together with reference TRBV7-9 and TRBJ2-3, the CDR3 gives the full variable domain: DTGVSQNPRHKITKRGQNVTFRCDPISEHNRLYWYRQTLGQGPEFLTYFQNEAQLEKSRLLSDRFSAERPKGSFSTLEIQRTEQGDSAMYLCASSLGLAPDTQYFGPGTRLTVL.

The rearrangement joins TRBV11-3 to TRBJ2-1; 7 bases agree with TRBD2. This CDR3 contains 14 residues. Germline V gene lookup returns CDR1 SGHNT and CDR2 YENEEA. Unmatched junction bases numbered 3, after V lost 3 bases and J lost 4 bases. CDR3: CASSLRGRYNEQFF. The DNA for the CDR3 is TGTGCCAGCAGCTTGCGGGGGAGATACAATGAGCAGTTCTTC.

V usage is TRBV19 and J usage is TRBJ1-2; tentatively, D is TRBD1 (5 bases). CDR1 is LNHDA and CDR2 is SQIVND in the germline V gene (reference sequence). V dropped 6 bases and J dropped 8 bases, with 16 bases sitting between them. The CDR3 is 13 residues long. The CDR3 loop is CASSPARWGGYTF. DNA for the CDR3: TGTGCCAGTAGCCCTGCCCGATGGGGCGGCTACACCTTC.

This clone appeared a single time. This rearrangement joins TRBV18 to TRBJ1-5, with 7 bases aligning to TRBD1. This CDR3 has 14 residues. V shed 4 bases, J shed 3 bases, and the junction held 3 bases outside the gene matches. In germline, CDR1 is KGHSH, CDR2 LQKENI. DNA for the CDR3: TGTGCCAGCTCACTGGGACAGCCCAATCAGCCCCAGCATTTT. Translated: CASSLGQPNQPQHF.

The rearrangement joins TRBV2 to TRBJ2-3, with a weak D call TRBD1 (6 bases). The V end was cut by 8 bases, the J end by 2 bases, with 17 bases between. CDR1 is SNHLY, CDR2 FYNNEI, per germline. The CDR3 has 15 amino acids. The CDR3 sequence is CASWSGTPYTDTQYF. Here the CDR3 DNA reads TGTGCCAGCTGGTCCGGGACACCCTACACAGATACGCAGTATTTT.

Here the CDR3 reads CAWSVQGPASCTF. The CDR3 nucleotides are TGTGCCTGGAGTGTACAGGGACCTGCCTCCTGCACCTTC. The rearrangement uses TRBV30 and TRBJ1-2; D may be TRBD1 (6 bases). In germline, CDR1 is GTSNPN, CDR2 SVGIG (reference sequence). The CDR3 sequence is 13 residues long. The V gene lost 0 bases and the J gene lost 13 bases, with 18 bases spanning the gap.

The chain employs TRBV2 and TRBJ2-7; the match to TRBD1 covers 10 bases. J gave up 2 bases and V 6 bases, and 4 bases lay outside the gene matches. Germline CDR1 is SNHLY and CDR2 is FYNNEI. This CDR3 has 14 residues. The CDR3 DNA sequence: TGTGCCAGCAGGGCGGGACAGGGGACCTACGAGCAGTACTTC. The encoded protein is CASRAGQGTYEQYF.

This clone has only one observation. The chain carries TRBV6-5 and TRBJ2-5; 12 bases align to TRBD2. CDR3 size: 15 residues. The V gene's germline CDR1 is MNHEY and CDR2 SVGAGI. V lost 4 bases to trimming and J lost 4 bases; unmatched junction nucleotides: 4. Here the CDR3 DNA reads TGTGCCAGCAGTTCCCGACTAGCGGGAGCAGAGACCCAGTACTTC. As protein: CASSSRLAGAETQYF.

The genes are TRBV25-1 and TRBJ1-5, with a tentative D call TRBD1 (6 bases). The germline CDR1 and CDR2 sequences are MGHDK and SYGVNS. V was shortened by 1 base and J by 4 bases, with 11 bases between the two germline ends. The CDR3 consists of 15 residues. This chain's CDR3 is CASSEWGQGNQPQHF. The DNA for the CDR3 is TGTGCCAGCAGTGAATGGGGGCAGGGTAATCAGCCCCAGCATTTT.

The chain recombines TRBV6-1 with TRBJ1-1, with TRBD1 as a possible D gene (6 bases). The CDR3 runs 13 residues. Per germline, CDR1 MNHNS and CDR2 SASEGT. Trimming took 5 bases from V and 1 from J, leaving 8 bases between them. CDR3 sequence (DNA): TGTGCCAGCAGTCTACAGGGGAACACTGAAGCTTTCTTT. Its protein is CASSLQGNTEAFF.

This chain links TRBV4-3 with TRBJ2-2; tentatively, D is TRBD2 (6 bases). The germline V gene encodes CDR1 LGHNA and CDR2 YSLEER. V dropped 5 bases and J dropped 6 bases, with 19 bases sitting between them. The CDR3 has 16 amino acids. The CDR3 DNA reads TGCGCCAGCAGCAAGGGCGGGACGAGACTAGCCGGGGAGCTGTTTTTT. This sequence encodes CASSKGGTRLAGELFF.

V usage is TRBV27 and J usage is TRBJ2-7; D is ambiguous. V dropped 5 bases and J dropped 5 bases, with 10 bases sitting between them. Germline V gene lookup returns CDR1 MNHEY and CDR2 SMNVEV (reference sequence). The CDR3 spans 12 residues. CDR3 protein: CASSARSNEQYF. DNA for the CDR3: TGTGCCAGCAGTGCTAGAAGCAACGAGCAGTACTTC.

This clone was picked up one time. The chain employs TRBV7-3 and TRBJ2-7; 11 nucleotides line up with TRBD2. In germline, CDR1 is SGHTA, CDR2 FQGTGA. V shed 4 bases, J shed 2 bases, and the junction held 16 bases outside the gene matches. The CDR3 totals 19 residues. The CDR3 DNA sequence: TGTGCCAGCAGCTCCCAGGGGGGGCATGGGACTAGCGGCCCCTACGAGCAGTACTTC. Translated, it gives CASSSQGGHGTSGPYEQYF. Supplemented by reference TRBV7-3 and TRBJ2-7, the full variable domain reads GAGVSQTPSNKVTEKGKYVELRCDPISGHTALYWYRQSLGQGPEFLIYFQGTGAADDSGLPNDRFFAVRPEGSVSTLKIQRTERGDSAVYLCASSSQGGHGTSGPYEQYFGPGTRLTVT.

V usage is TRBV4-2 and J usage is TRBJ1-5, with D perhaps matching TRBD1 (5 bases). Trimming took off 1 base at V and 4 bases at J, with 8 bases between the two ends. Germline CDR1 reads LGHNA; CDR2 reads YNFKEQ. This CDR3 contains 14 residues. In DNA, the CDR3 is TGTGCCAGCAGCCAAGGACAGCTAAATCAGCCCCAGCATTTT. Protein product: CASSQGQLNQPQHF.

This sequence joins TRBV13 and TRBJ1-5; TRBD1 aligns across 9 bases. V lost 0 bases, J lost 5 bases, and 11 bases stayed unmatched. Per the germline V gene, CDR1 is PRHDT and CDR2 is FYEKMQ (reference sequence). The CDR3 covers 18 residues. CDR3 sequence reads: CASSLGRRDRVIDQPQHF. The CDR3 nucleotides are TGTGCCAGCAGCTTAGGGCGGCGGGACAGGGTCATCGATCAGCCCCAGCATTTT.